The sequence of this T cell receptor (beta chain) was determined in a study of T cells in tumors after PD-1 blockade. Germline CDR1 reads SGHTA; CDR2 reads FQGNSA. V shed 5 bases and J 6 bases; nucleotides not matched to a gene: 11. There are 15 residues in the CDR3. Libraries were prepared by immunoSEQ multiplex PCR; TCRdb keeps only in-frame clonotypes and omits some of them. The profile shows tens of thousands of clones, around 72% of them singletons. The clonotype originates from a human donor with basal cell carcinoma. The material was PBMCs, obtained after anti-PD-1 treatment. The rearrangement links TRBV7-2 to TRBJ2-5, with TRBD2 matching over 8 bases. CDR3 nucleotides: TGTGCCAGCAGCCTCGGGGGGACTAGAACGAAGACCCAGTACTTC. Its protein product is CASSLGGTRTKTQYF.